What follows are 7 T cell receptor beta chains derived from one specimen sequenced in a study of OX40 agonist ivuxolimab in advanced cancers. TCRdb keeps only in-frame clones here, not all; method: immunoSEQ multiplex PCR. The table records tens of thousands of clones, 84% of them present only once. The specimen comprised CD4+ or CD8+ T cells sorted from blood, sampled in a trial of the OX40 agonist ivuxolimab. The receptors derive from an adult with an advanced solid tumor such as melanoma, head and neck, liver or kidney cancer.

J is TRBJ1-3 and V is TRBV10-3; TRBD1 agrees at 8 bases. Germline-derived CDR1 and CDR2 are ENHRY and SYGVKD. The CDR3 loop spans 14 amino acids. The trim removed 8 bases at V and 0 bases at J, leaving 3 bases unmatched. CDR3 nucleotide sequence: TGTGCCATCGATACAGGGGGCTCTGGAAACACCATATATTTT. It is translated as CAIDTGGSGNTIYF.

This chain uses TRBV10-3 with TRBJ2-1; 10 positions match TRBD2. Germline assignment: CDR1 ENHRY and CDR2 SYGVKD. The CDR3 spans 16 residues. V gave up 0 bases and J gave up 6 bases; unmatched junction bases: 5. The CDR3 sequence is CAISESGIAGGNEQFF. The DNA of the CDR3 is TGTGCCATCAGTGAGTCGGGTATAGCGGGAGGCAATGAGCAGTTCTTC.

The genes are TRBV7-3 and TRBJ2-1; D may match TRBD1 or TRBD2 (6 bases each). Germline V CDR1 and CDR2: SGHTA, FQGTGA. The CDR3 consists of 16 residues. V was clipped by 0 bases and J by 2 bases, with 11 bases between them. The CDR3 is CASSLTGGTTYNEQFF. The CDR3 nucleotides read TGTGCCAGCAGCTTAACGGGCGGGACAACCTACAATGAGCAGTTCTTC.

The CDR3 spells CASSQEGLTGELFF. The CDR3 DNA sequence: TGCGCCAGCAGCCAAGAGGGTTTGACGGGGGAGCTGTTTTTT. This chain connects TRBV4-1 to TRBJ2-2; D is undetermined. Germline lookup yields CDR1 MGHRA and CDR2 YSYEKL. Trimming pared 0 bases from V and 8 bases from J, leaving 10 bases between. The CDR3 contains 14 residues.

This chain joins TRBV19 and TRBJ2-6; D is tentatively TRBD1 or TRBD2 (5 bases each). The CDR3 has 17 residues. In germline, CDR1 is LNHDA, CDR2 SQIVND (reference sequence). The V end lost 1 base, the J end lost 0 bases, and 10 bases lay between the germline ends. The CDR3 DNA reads TGTGCCAGTAGTATAGGGGGGTACCGCTCTGGGGCCAACGTCCTGACTTTC. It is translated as CASSIGGYRSGANVLTF.

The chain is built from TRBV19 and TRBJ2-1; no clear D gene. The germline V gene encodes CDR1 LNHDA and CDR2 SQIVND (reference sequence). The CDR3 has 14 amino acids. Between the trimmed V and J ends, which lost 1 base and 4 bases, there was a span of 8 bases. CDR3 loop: CASSIGRSYNEQFF. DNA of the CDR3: TGTGCCAGTAGTATAGGACGTTCTTACAATGAGCAGTTCTTC.

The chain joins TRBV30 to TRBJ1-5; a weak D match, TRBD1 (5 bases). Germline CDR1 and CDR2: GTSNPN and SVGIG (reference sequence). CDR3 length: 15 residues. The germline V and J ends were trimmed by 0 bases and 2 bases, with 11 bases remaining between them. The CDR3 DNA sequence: TGTGCCTGGAGTGTAAGGCAGGGCGGCAATCAGCCCCAGCATTTT. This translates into CAWSVRQGGNQPQHF.